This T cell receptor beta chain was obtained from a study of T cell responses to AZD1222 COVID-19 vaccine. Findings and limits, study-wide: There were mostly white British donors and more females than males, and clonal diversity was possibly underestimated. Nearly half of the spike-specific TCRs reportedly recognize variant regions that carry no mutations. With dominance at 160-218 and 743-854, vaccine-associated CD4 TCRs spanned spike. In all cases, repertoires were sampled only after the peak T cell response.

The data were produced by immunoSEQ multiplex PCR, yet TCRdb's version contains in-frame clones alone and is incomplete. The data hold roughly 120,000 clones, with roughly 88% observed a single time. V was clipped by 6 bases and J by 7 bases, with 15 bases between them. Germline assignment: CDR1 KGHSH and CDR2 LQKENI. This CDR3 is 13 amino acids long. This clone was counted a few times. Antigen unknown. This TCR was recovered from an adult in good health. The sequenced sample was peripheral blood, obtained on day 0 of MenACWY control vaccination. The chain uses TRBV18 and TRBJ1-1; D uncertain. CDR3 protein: CASSELDGFEAFF. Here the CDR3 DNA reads TGTGCCAGCTCCGAACTGGACGGTTTTGAAGCTTTCTTT.